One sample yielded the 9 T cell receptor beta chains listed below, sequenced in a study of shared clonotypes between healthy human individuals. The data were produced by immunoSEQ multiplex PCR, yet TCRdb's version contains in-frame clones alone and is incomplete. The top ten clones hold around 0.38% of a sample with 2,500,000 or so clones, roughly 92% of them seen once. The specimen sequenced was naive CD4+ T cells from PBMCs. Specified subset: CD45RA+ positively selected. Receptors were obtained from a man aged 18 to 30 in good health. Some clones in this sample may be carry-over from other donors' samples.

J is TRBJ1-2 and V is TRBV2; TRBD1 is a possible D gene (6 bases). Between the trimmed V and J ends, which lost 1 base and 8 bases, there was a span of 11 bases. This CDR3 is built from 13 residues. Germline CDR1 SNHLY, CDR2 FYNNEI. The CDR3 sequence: CASSEERGGGYTF. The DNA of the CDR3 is TGTGCCAGCAGTGAAGAAAGGGGGGGAGGCTACACCTTC.

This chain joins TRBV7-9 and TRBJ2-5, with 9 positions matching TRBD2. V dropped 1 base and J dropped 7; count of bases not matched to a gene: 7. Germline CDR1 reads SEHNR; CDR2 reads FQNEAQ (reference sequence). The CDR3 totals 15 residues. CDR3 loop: CASSLEGTSSVTQYF. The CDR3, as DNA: TGTGCCAGCAGCTTAGAGGGGACTAGCTCTGTGACCCAGTACTTC. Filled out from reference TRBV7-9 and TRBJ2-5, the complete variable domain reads DTGVSQNPRHKITKRGQNVTFRCDPISEHNRLYWYRQTLGQGPEFLTYFQNEAQLEKSRLLSDRFSAERPKGSFSTLEIQRTEQGDSAMYLCASSLEGTSSVTQYFGPGTRLLVL.

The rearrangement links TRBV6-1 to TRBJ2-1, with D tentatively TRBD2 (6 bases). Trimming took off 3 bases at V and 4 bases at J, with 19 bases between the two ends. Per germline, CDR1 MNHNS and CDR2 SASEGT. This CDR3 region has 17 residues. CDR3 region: CASSDLWSRRGYNEQFF. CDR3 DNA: TGTGCCAGCAGTGATTTATGGAGTAGGAGGGGTTACAATGAGCAGTTCTTC.

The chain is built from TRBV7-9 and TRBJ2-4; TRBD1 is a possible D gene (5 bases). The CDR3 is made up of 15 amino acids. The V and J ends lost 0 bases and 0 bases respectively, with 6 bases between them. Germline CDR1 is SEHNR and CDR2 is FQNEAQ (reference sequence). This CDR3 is CASSLAGVAKNIQYF. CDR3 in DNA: TGTGCCAGCAGCTTAGCAGGGGTAGCCAAAAACATTCAGTACTTC.

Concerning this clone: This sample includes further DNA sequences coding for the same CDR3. CDR3 in DNA: TGTGCCAGCAGTCGGACAGGGGATCAGCCCCAGCATTTT. Translated: CASSRTGDQPQHF. The rearrangement joins TRBV7-9 to TRBJ1-5; 9 nucleotides agree with TRBD1. The CDR3 has 13 amino acids. Trimming took 6 bases from V and 5 from J; bases not matched to a gene: 2. Germline CDR1 reads SEHNR; CDR2 reads FQNEAQ (reference sequence).

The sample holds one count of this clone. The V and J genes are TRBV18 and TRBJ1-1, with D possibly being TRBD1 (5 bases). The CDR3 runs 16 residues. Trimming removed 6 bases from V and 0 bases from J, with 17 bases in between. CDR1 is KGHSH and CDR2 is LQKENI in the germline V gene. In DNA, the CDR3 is TGTGCCAGCTCCGGAATCGAAGGGGCGATGAACACTGAAGCTTTCTTT. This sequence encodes CASSGIEGAMNTEAFF.

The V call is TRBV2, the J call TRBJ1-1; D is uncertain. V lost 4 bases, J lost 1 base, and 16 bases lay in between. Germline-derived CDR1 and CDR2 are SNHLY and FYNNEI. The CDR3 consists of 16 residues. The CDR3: CASSGWLTSRNTEAFF. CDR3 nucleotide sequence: TGTGCCAGCAGTGGGTGGCTGACGAGCCGGAACACTGAAGCTTTCTTT.

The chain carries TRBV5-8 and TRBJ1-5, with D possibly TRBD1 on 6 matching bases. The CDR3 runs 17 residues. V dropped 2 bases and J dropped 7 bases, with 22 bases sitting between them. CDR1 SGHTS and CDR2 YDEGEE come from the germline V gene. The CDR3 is CASSFAKTQQGTQPQHF. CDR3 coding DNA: TGTGCCAGCAGCTTCGCCAAAACGCAACAGGGTACCCAGCCCCAGCATTTT.

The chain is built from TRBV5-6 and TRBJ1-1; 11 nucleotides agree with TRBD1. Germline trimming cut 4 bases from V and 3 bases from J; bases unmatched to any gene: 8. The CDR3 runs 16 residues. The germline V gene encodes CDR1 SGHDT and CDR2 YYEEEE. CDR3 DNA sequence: TGTGCCAGCAGCCCTGGGACAGGGGGGACGGACACTGAAGCTTTCTTT. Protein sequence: CASSPGTGGTDTEAFF.